The clone carrying this T cell receptor beta chain was recorded a few times. Antigen: not known. These data originate in a study of response to subunit inactivated influenza vaccine. Whole-study results and caveats: Each seasonal flu vaccination may recruit only limited new T cells, authors suggested.

TCRdb ran MiXCR on the RT-PCR reads and lists one entry per CDR3 protein. The sample lists around 790,000 distinct CDR3 sequences; around 20% were seen once. This CDR3 has 16 amino acids. Between the trimmed V and J ends, which lost 4 bases and 2 bases, there was a span of 17 bases. The material sequenced was PBMCs from blood, taken 5 days after vaccination. This TCR derives from a man in his forties or fifties who received an inactivated influenza vaccine. This rearrangement joins TRBV12-3 or TRBV12-4 to TRBJ2-5; weak D call: TRBD1 (6 bases). As DNA, the CDR3 is TGTGCCAGCAGTTCCGGACAGTTAATTGGACAAGAGACCCAGTACTTC. This gives the protein CASSSGQLIGQETQYF.